These 16 T cell receptor beta chains were all obtained from the same sample, sequenced in a study of T-cell memory formation after mild COVID-19. Each CDR3 protein gets one entry after TCRdb re-called the 5' RACE reads with MiXCR. Of approximately 570,000 distinct CDR3 sequences listed, roughly 18% are singletons. Sequencing was carried out using PBMCs or a T cell subset sorted from them (not recorded which). The receptors stem from an adult woman who had mild COVID-19 (a few samples of this study predate the infection). Cell type and time point are not known.

This clonotype was counted between two and nine times. This chain uses TRBV20-1 with TRBJ2-1; 8 positions match TRBD2. This CDR3 comprises 15 residues. Germline CDR1 reads DFQATT; CDR2 reads SNEGSKA (reference sequence). The junction had 6 bases not matched to a gene; V was cut back by 4 bases and J by 1 base. CDR3 region: CSANERGTSYNEQFF. The CDR3 region has the DNA TGCAGTGCTAATGAGCGGGGGACATCCTACAATGAGCAGTTCTTC.

V usage is TRBV4-1 and J usage is TRBJ1-2; TRBD1 matches 9 bases. CDR1 is MGHRA and CDR2 is YSYEKL in the germline V gene. V gave up 4 bases and J gave up 5 bases; unmatched junction bases: 11. The CDR3 loop spans 16 amino acids. The CDR3 nucleotides are TGCGCCAGCAGCCTGGGATCCGGGACAGGGACTTATGGCTACACCTTC. As protein: CASSLGSGTGTYGYTF.

The J gene is TRBJ2-1, the V gene TRBV24-1; either TRBD1 or TRBD2 may fit D (6 bases each). Trimming cost V 0 bases and J 5 bases, with 13 bases left between them. From germline, CDR1 is KGHDR and CDR2 SFDVKD. The CDR3 has 16 amino acids. CDR3 protein: CATSDLHGRGDNEQFF. CDR3 coding DNA: TGTGCCACCAGTGATTTGCACGGTAGGGGGGACAATGAGCAGTTCTTC.

This clonotype has more than one count but fewer than ten. The chain has TRBV7-6 and TRBJ2-3; D unresolved. V dropped 6 bases and J dropped 1 base, with 11 bases sitting between them. The CDR3 has 14 residues. The V gene's germline CDR1 is SGHVS and CDR2 FNYEAQ. The CDR3 here is CASSRDPGTDTQYF. The CDR3 DNA follows: TGTGCCAGCAGTCGTGACCCGGGCACAGATACGCAGTATTTT. Using reference TRBV7-6 and TRBJ2-3 for the parts outside the CDR3, the full variable domain is GAGVSQSPRYKVTKRGQDVALRCDPISGHVSLYWYRQALGQGPEFLTYFNYEAQQDKSGLPNDRFSAERPEGSISTLTIQRTEQRDSAMYRCASSRDPGTDTQYFGPGTRLTVL.

The chain links TRBV5-1 to TRBJ2-1; 14 nucleotides line up with TRBD2. Per the germline V gene, CDR1 is SGHRS and CDR2 is YFSETQ. The CDR3 runs 16 residues. Trimming took 5 bases from V and 9 from J; bases not matched to a gene: 10. CDR3 region: CASSPPGLAGVGEQFF. Written as DNA, the CDR3 is TGCGCCAGCAGTCCTCCGGGACTAGCGGGGGTGGGTGAGCAGTTCTTC.

This clonotype was detected a few times. The chain employs TRBV6-2 or TRBV6-3 and TRBJ1-4; possibly TRBD1 for D (5 bases). The ends were cut back, 4 bases at V and 6 bases at J, with 18 bases in the middle. There are 16 residues in the CDR3. CDR1 and CDR2 (germline): MNHEY, SVGEGT. The DNA for the CDR3 is TGTGCCAGCAGTTCACCACCAGACAGATACGATGAAAAACTGTTTTTT. Amino acid sequence: CASSSPPDRYDEKLFF.

V gene TRBV6-2 or TRBV6-3 combines with J gene TRBJ1-2, with no clear D. Trimming took off 6 bases at V and 5 bases at J, with 13 bases between the two ends. CDR1 is MNHEY and CDR2 is SVGEGT in the germline V gene. CDR3 size: 13 residues. The chain's CDR3 is CASRPSGQYGYTF. CDR3 nucleotides: TGTGCCAGCAGACCTTCAGGCCAATATGGCTACACCTTC.

This sequence joins TRBV4-2 and TRBJ1-1; 12 nucleotides agree with TRBD1. Trimming took 4 bases from V and 6 from J; bases not matched to a gene: 6. The CDR3 runs to 15 residues. The germline CDR1 and CDR2 sequences are LGHNA and YNFKEQ. The CDR3 coding sequence is TGTGCCAGCAGCCGGGGACAGGGGGCTTGGGCTGAAGCTTTCTTT. This sequence encodes CASSRGQGAWAEAFF.

Many counts were recorded for this clonotype. The rearrangement joins TRBV15 to TRBJ2-1; 11 positions match TRBD1. The CDR3 extends over 16 amino acids. V gave up 5 bases and J gave up 10 bases; unmatched junction bases: 13. CDR1 is LNHNV, CDR2 YYDKDF, per germline (reference sequence). CDR3 loop: CATSSLIGTGGQEQFF. CDR3 coding DNA: TGTGCCACCAGCTCCCTCATCGGGACAGGGGGGCAAGAGCAGTTCTTC.

This chain links TRBV7-9 with TRBJ1-1; D is possibly TRBD1 (5 bases). The CDR3 consists of 17 residues. Germline V gives CDR1 SEHNR, CDR2 FQNEAQ (reference sequence). Trimming left V 1 base short and J 5 bases short, with 20 bases between. The CDR3 spells CASSLVGREGMWTEAFF. For the CDR3, the DNA is TGTGCCAGCAGCTTAGTTGGGAGAGAGGGGATGTGGACTGAAGCTTTCTTT.

The chain carries TRBV9 and TRBJ2-7; D assignment may be TRBD1 or TRBD2 (5 bases each). The CDR3 is made up of 14 amino acids. V was clipped by 4 bases and J by 2 bases, with 13 bases between them. Germline CDR1 SGDLS, CDR2 YYNGEE. CDR3 DNA: TGTGCCAGCAGCCGACAGACTACTACCTACGAGCAGTACTTC. It is translated as CASSRQTTTYEQYF. Using reference TRBV9 and TRBJ2-7 for the parts outside the CDR3, the full variable domain is DSGVTQTPKHLITATGQRVTLRCSPRSGDLSVYWYQQSLDQGLQFLIQYYNGEERAKGNILERFSAQQFPDLHSELNLSSLELGDSALYFCASSRQTTTYEQYFGPGTRLTVT.

This clonotype was observed a handful of times. This chain uses TRBV5-1 with TRBJ2-3; 7 bases fit TRBD2. The CDR3 runs 15 residues. Germline V gene sequence: CDR1 SGHRS, CDR2 YFSETQ. The junction had 10 bases not matched to a gene; V was cut back by 5 bases and J by 4 bases. The DNA for the CDR3 is TGCGCCAGCAGAAGGTTAGCGGGTATGGCAGATACGCAGTATTTT. This translates into CASRRLAGMADTQYF.

The sample holds a few counts of this clonotype. The junction departs from germline at one end; a sequencing error may be responsible. The chain joins TRBV5-1 to TRBJ2-5; 8 bases are a match to TRBD1. CDR3 length equals 15 residues. Germline V gives CDR1 SGHRS, CDR2 YFSETQ. This CDR3 is CASSTGQGGGETQYF. As DNA, the CDR3 is TGTGCCAGTAGTACCGGACAGGGCGGCGGAGAGACCCAGTACTTC.

This chain uses TRBV7-8 with TRBJ2-7; D is possibly TRBD2 (7 bases). CDR1 SGHVS and CDR2 FQNEAQ come from the germline V gene. The V end lost 1 base, the J end lost 2 bases, and 12 bases lay between the germline ends. There are 15 residues in the CDR3. This CDR3 is CASSLDWGGPYEQYF. The CDR3 DNA reads TGTGCCAGCAGCTTAGATTGGGGGGGCCCCTACGAGCAGTACTTC. Based on the CDR3 plus reference TRBV7-8 and TRBJ2-7, the full variable domain is GAGVSQSPRYKVAKRGQDVALRCDPISGHVSLFWYQQALGQGPEFLTYFQNEAQLDKSGLPSDRFFAERPEGSVSTLKIQRTQQEDSAVYLCASSLDWGGPYEQYFGPGTRLTVT.

This sequence joins TRBV7-2 and TRBJ2-3; D may be TRBD1 (5 bases). Germline CDR1 and CDR2: SGHTA and FQGNSA. V was trimmed by 5 bases and J by 2 bases, leaving 14 bases between them. The CDR3 has 15 residues. The DNA of the CDR3 is TGTGCCAGCAGCGCACCGGACATGTACACAGATACGCAGTATTTT. It specifies CASSAPDMYTDTQYF.

This clonotype was detected only a few times. The J gene is TRBJ2-1, the V gene TRBV10-3; TRBD2 aligns across 14 bases. The CDR3 loop spans 16 amino acids. CDR1 is ENHRY, CDR2 SYGVKD, per germline. The V and J ends lost 11 bases and 2 bases, in that order; junction bases with no gene match: 8. As DNA, the CDR3 is TGTGCCGTAGGCGGACTAGCGGGAGGCCCCTACAATGAGCAGTTCTTC. This gives the protein CAVGGLAGGPYNEQFF.